The present T cell receptor (beta chain) was sequenced within a study of shared clonotypes between healthy human individuals. Across the study: Each donor's CD8 memory used one plate, CD8 naive two, each CD4 subset three. Whole-study results and caveats: Naive CD4 clonotypes were shared across a few donors at 4.5% to 6.5%.

V was cut by 0 bases and J by 6 bases, with 8 bases left in between. The germline V gene encodes CDR1 MNHNS and CDR2 SASEGT. This CDR3 has 13 residues. A single count supports this clone. What it recognizes is unknown. The protocol was immunoSEQ multiplex PCR, while the TCRdb copy is restricted to in-frame clones and leaves out a portion. The table records over a million clones, more than 95% of them present only once. The sample comprised naive CD4+ T cells sorted from blood. Described subset: CD45RA+ positively selected. The chain employs TRBV6-1 and TRBJ1-1; no definite D call. The sequence derives from a man aged 30-40 years in good health. The CDR3 nucleotides are TGTGCCAGCAGTGAAGCGTTTAGGGCTGAAGCTTTCTTT. Amino acids: CASSEAFRAEAFF.